This TCR beta chain was profiled in a study of T-cell memory formation after mild COVID-19. Study-level information: Clusters were largely donor specific. Broader study findings: Among clones contracting day 15 to 85, CD4/CD8 was balanced, whereas later expanders leaned CD4+. Memory from before infection featured some responding clones, which suggests cross-reactive memory joined.

This clonotype has just one count. What it binds is not known. CDR3 length equals 13 residues. Germline loops: CDR1 DFQATT, CDR2 SNEGSKA (reference sequence). V gave up 6 bases and J gave up 3 bases; unmatched junction bases: 7. Researchers used 5'RACE with constant-segment primers to make TCR alpha and TCR beta cDNA libraries that carry sample barcodes and UMIs. MiXCR, applied by TCRdb to the 5' RACE reads, yields one record per CDR3 protein. The data hold 400,000 or so distinct CDR3 sequences, with over 15% observed a single time. Sequenced input: PBMCs or a T cell subset sorted from them (not recorded which). The chain links TRBV20-1 to TRBJ2-7, with 8 positions matching TRBD2. This receptor was obtained from an adult woman who had mild COVID-19 (a few samples of this study predate the infection). Cell type and time point are not known. DNA for the CDR3: TGCAGTGCCTCGGGACTAGTCGACTACGAGCAGTACTTC. Protein: CSASGLVDYEQYF.